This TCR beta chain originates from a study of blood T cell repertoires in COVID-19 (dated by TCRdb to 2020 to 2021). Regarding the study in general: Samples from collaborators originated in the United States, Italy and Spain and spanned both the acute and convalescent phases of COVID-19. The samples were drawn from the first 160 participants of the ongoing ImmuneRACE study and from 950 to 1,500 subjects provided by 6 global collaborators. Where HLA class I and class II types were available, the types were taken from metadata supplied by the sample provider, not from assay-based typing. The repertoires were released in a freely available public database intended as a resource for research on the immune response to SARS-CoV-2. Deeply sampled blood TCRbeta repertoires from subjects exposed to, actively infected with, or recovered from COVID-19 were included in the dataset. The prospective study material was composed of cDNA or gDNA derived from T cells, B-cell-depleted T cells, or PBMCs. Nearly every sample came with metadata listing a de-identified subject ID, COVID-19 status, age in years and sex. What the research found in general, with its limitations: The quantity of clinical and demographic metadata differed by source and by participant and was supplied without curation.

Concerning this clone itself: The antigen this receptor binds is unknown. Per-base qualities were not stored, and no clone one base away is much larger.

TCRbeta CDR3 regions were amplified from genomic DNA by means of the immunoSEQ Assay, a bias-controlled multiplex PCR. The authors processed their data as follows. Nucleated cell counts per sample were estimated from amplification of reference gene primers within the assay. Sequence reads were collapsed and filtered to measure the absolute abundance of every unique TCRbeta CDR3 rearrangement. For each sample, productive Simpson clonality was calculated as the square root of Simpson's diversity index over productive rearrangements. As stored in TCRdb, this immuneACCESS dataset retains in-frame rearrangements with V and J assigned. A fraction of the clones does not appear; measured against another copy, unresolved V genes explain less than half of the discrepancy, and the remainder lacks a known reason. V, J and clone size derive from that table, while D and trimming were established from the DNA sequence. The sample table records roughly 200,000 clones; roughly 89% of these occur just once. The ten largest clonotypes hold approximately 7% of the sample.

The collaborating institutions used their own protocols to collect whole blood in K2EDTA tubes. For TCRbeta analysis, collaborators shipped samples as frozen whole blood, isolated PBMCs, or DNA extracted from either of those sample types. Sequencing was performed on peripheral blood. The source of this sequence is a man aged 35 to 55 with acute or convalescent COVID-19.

CDR3 loop: CASSQKLTGGTDTQYF. The nucleotide sequence is given as TGCGCCAGCAGCCAAAAATTGACAGGGGGCACAGATACGCAGTATTTT. Recombination joined TRBV4-1 with TRBJ2-3; 8 bases in between match TRBD1. V is trimmed back by 2 bases and J by 1 base, and the junction contains 5 bases that no gene match accounts for. The CDR3 has 16 amino acids, counting the end cysteine and phenylalanine. Only the CDR3 DNA is retained, 48 bases long and in frame from the first base. As encoded in the germline V gene, CDR1 is MGHRA while CDR2 is YSYEKL.